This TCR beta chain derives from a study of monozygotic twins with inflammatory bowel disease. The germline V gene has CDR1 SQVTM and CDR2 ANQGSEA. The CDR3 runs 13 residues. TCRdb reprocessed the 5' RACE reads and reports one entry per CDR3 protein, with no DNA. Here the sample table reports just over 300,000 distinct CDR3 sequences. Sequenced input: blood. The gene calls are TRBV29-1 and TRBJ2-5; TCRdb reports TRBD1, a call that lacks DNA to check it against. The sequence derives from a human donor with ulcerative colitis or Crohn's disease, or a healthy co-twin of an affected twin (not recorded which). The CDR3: CSVGAGGRETQYF.